This TCR beta chain was identified in a study of CD4 T cells in relation to SARS-CoV-2 and coronaviruses. Study-wide context: ViraFEST: roughly ten-day antigen culture of PBMCs, then TCR beta CDR3 sequencing. Regarding the study as a whole: Around 62% of donors had memory CD4+ clonotypes crossrecognizing SARS-CoV-2 and common cold coronavirus spike.

Naive and memory CD4+ T cells were cultured with CEF, then survey-sequenced. TCRdb's table, derived via immunoSEQ multiplex PCR, lists solely in-frame clones and lacks some. The sample has some 38,000 clones; around 74% are singletons. CD4 enrichment then naive enrichment separated naive from memory CD4+ cells. Of note for this clone: The antigen is unknown.

Trimming pared 2 bases from V and 8 bases from J, leaving 11 bases between. The CDR3 spans 13 residues. Germline assignment: CDR1 KGHDR and CDR2 SFDVKD. The origin of this receptor is an adult with COVID-19. This chain connects TRBV24-1 to TRBJ1-2; no clear D gene. Sequences were obtained from memory CD4+ T cells from PBMCs, cultured in vitro. In DNA, the CDR3 is TGTGCCACCAGTGATTGGAACAAGGGCGGCTACACCTTC. Protein product: CATSDWNKGGYTF.